Listed here are 14 T cell receptor beta chains from one sample, sequenced in a study of cytomegalovirus exposure and HLA in healthy donors. It was with 60 Vbeta and 13 Jbeta primers that the PCR ran. Using immunoSEQ multiplex PCR, the repertoire was profiled, and TCRdb retains in-frame clones only, with some absent. Here the sample spans some 120,000 clones, approximately 17% being singletons. Sequenced material: PBMCs. All receptors come from a female donor in good health and CMV-seropositive.

This chain connects TRBV7-8 to TRBJ2-5, with 7 nucleotides matching TRBD2. The ends lost 1 base at V and 5 bases at J; junction bases unmatched: 7. Germline CDR1 is SGHVS and CDR2 is FQNEAQ. The CDR3 covers 15 residues. The CDR3 reads CASSLGGGGWETQYF. CDR3 bases: TGTGCCAGCAGCTTAGGCGGGGGAGGGTGGGAGACCCAGTACTTC.

The chain employs TRBV5-6 and TRBJ1-2; a possible D gene is TRBD1 (5 bases). The CDR3 is 13 amino acids. The germline V gene has CDR1 SGHDT and CDR2 YYEEEE. The germline V and J ends were trimmed by 2 bases and 4 bases, with 9 bases remaining between them. CDR3: CASSFGASYGYTF. DNA for the CDR3: TGTGCCAGCAGCTTTGGGGCCTCCTATGGCTACACCTTC.

The chain recombines TRBV28 with TRBJ2-2, with a possible D match to TRBD1 (5 bases). The CDR3 sequence is 13 residues long. CDR1 is MDHEN, CDR2 SYDVKM, per germline. The V and J ends lost 10 bases and 1 base respectively, with 10 bases between them. The CDR3 spells CATSTGNTGELFF. CDR3 in DNA: TGTGCCACCTCCACAGGGAACACCGGGGAGCTGTTTTTT.

The CDR3 nucleotides are TGTGCCAGCAGCTTAACTAGCGGGAGCGAGCAGTACTTC. Residues: CASSLTSGSEQYF. The chain couples TRBV7-3 to TRBJ2-7; 9 bases are shared with TRBD2. This CDR3 has 13 residues. Trimming at V came to 0 bases and at J to 6 bases, leaving 0 bases not matched to a gene. Germline loops: CDR1 SGHTA, CDR2 FQGTGA.

J is TRBJ2-1 and V is TRBV7-3, with D tentatively TRBD1 (5 bases). The CDR3 contains 16 residues. CDR1 SGHTA and CDR2 FQGTGA come from the germline V gene. The ends were cut back, 5 bases at V and 2 bases at J, with 16 bases in the middle. This CDR3 is CASSKGIGIAYNEQFF. The DNA of the CDR3 is TGTGCCAGCAGCAAGGGGATCGGAATAGCCTACAATGAGCAGTTCTTC.

This clone appeared a few times. The CDR3 DNA follows: TGTGCCAGCAGCTTGAAGTCTATGAACACCGGGGAGCTGTTTTTT. This codes for CASSLKSMNTGELFF. V and J are TRBV5-4 and TRBJ2-2; D call uncertain. Trimming pared 1 base from V and 1 base from J, leaving 8 bases between. The CDR3 contains 15 residues. The V gene's germline CDR1 is SGHNT and CDR2 YYREEE (reference sequence). The full variable domain, in which reference TRBV5-4 and TRBJ2-2 provide the parts outside the CDR3, is ETGVTQSPTHLIKTRGQQVTLRCSSQSGHNTVSWYQQALGQGPQFIFQYYREEENGRGNFPPRFSGLQFPNYSSELNVNALELDDSALYLCASSLKSMNTGELFFGEGSRLTVL.

The chain carries TRBV18 and TRBJ2-5; D possibly corresponds to TRBD2 (6 bases). Trimming shortened V by 5 bases and J by 5 bases, and 12 bases separated the two germline ends. The length of the CDR3 is 13 residues. Germline V gene lookup returns CDR1 KGHSH and CDR2 LQKENI. CDR3 sequence: CASSTTSWETQYF. The DNA for the CDR3 is TGTGCCAGCTCAACGACTAGTTGGGAGACCCAGTACTTC.

This clone was seen only a few times. The V gene is TRBV30, the J gene TRBJ2-7; perhaps TRBD1 as D (6 bases). This CDR3 has 13 amino acids. Germline CDR1 is GTSNPN and CDR2 is SVGIG (reference sequence). Trimming pared 1 base from V and 3 bases from J, leaving 10 bases between. The CDR3 DNA reads as TGTGCCTGGAGTGCGACAGGTATCTACGAGCAGTACTTC. Translated, it gives CAWSATGIYEQYF.

The chain couples TRBV9 to TRBJ2-2; 8 bases are a match to TRBD2. V shed 0 bases and J 6 bases; nucleotides not matched to a gene: 7. The CDR3 consists of 16 residues. Germline V gene data show CDR1 as SGDLS and CDR2 as YYNGEE. The DNA for the CDR3 is TGTGCCAGCAGCGTAGGGCTAGCGGGTATGGCCGGGGAGCTGTTTTTT. Its translation is CASSVGLAGMAGELFF.

In DNA form, the CDR3 reads TGTGCCAGCAGTTCCAACATCGGACTAGCGGGGATCTACAATGAGCAGTTCTTC. Translation: CASSSNIGLAGIYNEQFF. The chain uses TRBV27 and TRBJ2-1; 12 nucleotides match TRBD2. This CDR3 spans 18 amino acids. The ends lost 4 bases at V and 3 bases at J; junction bases unmatched: 10. Germline loops: CDR1 MNHEY, CDR2 SMNVEV (reference sequence).

This clone came up a few times. The rearrangement links TRBV18 to TRBJ1-1; D may be TRBD1 (5 bases). This CDR3 is 14 amino acids long. V shed 2 bases and J shed 0 bases, with 7 bases lying between them. Germline-derived CDR1 and CDR2 are KGHSH and LQKENI. For the CDR3, the DNA is TGTGCCAGCTCACCAGACAGTCTGAACACTGAAGCTTTCTTT. This translates into CASSPDSLNTEAFF. The full variable domain, in which reference TRBV18 and TRBJ1-1 provide the parts outside the CDR3, is NAGVMQNPRHLVRRRGQEARLRCSPMKGHSHVYWYRQLPEEGLKFMVYLQKENIIDESGMPKERFSAEFPKEGPSILRIQQVVRGDSAAYFCASSPDSLNTEAFFGQGTRLTVV.

This chain joins TRBV9 and TRBJ1-2, with TRBD1 matching 10 bases. CDR3 size: 14 residues. Germline-derived CDR1 and CDR2 are SGDLS and YYNGEE. J gave up 10 bases and V 0 bases, and 6 bases lay outside the gene matches. The CDR3 nucleotides are TGTGCCAGCAGCGTAGAGGGGACAGGGGCCTCCTACACCTTC. This translates into CASSVEGTGASYTF.

In this sample, this clone turned up a few times. The chain links TRBV6-5 to TRBJ2-7, with 9 bases matching TRBD1. J was trimmed by 2 bases and V by 6 bases; bases with no gene match: 8. The CDR3 contains 15 residues. Per germline, CDR1 MNHEY and CDR2 SVGAGI. Written as DNA, the CDR3 is TGTGCCAGCAGACCTACAGGGGGCGGCCCCTACGAGCAGTACTTC. Translated, it gives CASRPTGGGPYEQYF.

The rearrangement uses TRBV6-6 and TRBJ2-7; the D gene is possibly TRBD2 (5 bases). Trimming stripped 0 bases from V and 2 bases from J, with 14 bases between. Germline assignment: CDR1 MNHNY and CDR2 SVGAGI (reference sequence). The CDR3 length is 16 residues. CDR3 nucleotide sequence: TGTGCCAGCAGTTACTCATTTTTAGCGCGAACCTACGAGCAGTACTTC. Its protein is CASSYSFLARTYEQYF.